This TCR beta chain was found in a study of shared clonotypes between healthy human individuals. Study observations and caveats: Non-shared clonotypes displayed generation probabilities falling below those of clonotypes present in all four donors.

Germline CDR1 and CDR2: SGHTA and FQGTGA. CDR3 length equals 14 residues. The germline V and J ends were trimmed by 3 bases and 0 bases, with 8 bases remaining between them. Data came from immunoSEQ multiplex PCR; TCRdb stores just in-frame clones and leaves some out. The sample consists of 900,000 to 1,200,000 clones, approximately 78% of them appearing once. With respect to this clone: Its antigen is unidentified.

The chain recombines TRBV7-3 with TRBJ1-1; D remains unclear. Material: memory CD4+ T cells from PBMCs. Subset in this sample: CD45RA-negative fraction. This TCR was sampled from a young man in good health. Some clones in this sample may be carry-over from other donors' samples. The CDR3: CASSLGPMNTEAFF. In DNA, the CDR3 is TGTGCCAGCAGCTTGGGCCCCATGAACACTGAAGCTTTCTTT.